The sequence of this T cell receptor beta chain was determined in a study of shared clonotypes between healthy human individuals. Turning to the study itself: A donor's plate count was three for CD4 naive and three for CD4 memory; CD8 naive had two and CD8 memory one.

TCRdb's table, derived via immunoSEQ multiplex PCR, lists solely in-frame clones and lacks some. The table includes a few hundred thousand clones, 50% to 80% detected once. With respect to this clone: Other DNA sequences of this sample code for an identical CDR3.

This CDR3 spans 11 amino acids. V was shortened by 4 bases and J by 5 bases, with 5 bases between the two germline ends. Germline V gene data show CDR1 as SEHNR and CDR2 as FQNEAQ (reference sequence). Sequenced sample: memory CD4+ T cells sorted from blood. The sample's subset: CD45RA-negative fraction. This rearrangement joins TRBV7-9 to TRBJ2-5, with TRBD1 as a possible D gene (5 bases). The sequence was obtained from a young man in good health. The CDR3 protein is CASSSGETQYF. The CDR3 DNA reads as TGTGCCAGCAGCTCAGGGGAGACCCAGTACTTC.